The sequence of this T cell receptor beta chain was determined in a study of cytomegalovirus exposure and HLA in healthy donors. Study-wide results and caveats: An analysis done earlier found most TCR beta V segments productive about 87% or about 30% of the time.

Germline V gene sequence: CDR1 SGHNT, CDR2 YYREEE (reference sequence). Germline trimming cut 3 bases from V and 1 base from J; bases unmatched to any gene: 4. The CDR3 is made up of 15 amino acids. Though probably carrying unrecorded immune exposures, donors were nominally healthy at sampling. Both 60 Vbeta primers and 13 Jbeta primers went into the PCR. The protocol was immunoSEQ multiplex PCR, while the TCRdb copy is restricted to in-frame clones and leaves out a portion. The sample contains some 100,000 clones, 84% of which appear only once. To note about this clone: Its antigen remains unknown.

The chain joins TRBV5-4 to TRBJ2-7; 10 bases are shared with TRBD2. The sequenced material came from PBMCs. The receptor was derived from a woman aged 18-29 years in good health and CMV-seronegative. The CDR3 sequence is CASSSGLATSYEQYF. The CDR3 DNA reads as TGTGCCAGCAGCTCGGGACTAGCGACTTCCTACGAGCAGTACTTC.